Following are 18 T cell receptor beta chains from one sample sequenced in a study of tumor T cells in aggressive B-cell lymphoma (dated by TCRdb to about 2017). Libraries were constructed by the immunoSEQ multiplex PCR assay. TCRdb's version of the immuneACCESS table is confined to in-frame rearrangements and falls short of the full clone set. An unresolved V gene accounts for under half of the shortfall where checked; the remainder is of unknown origin. The sample has about 2,000 clones on record, roughly 80% of them singletons. Roughly an eighth of the sample belongs to the ten largest clones. The sequenced material came from tumor tissue. The receptors were sampled from an adult with diffuse large B cell lymphoma.

V is TRBV5-5 and J is TRBJ2-5; D is perhaps TRBD2 (7 bases). This CDR3 comprises 13 residues. The V gene's germline CDR1 is SGHKS and CDR2 YYEKEE (reference sequence). The V gene lost 9 bases and the J gene lost 11 bases, with 23 bases spanning the gap. In DNA form, the CDR3 reads TGTGCCACCCGGAGGGGGGGGGCCGAAGAGCAGTACTTC. The encoded protein is CATRRGGAEEQYF. Full variable domain (outside the CDR3, taken from reference TRBV5-5 and TRBJ2-5): DAGVTQSPTHLIKTRGQQVTLRCSPISGHKSVSWYQQVLGQGPQFIFQYYEKEERGRGNFPDRFSARQFPNYSSELNVNALLLGDSALYLCATRRGGAEEQYFGPGTRLLVL.

This clone has only one observation. The chain recombines TRBV5-5 with TRBJ2-1, with D hard to call. CDR1 is SGHKS, CDR2 YYEKEE, per germline (reference sequence). The CDR3 is 12 residues long. V shed 2 bases and J shed 7 bases, with 7 bases lying between them. CDR3 in amino acids: CASSFEYNEQFF. The DNA of the CDR3 is TGTGCCAGCAGCTTTGAGTATAATGAGCAGTTCTTC.

The rearrangement joins TRBV18 to TRBJ1-6, with a tentative D call TRBD1 (5 bases). There are 14 residues in the CDR3. The V gene lost 5 bases and the J gene lost 11 bases, with 16 bases spanning the gap. Germline V gene sequence: CDR1 KGHSH, CDR2 LQKENI. CDR3 sequence (DNA): TGTGCCAGCTCAAGGGGTGATGGTGGGACACCCCTCCACTTT. Protein: CASSRGDGGTPLHF.

J is TRBJ2-7 and V is TRBV28; TRBD1 matches 8 bases. Germline CDR1 MDHEN, CDR2 SYDVKM. V dropped 4 bases and J dropped 0; count of bases not matched to a gene: 5. The CDR3 covers 15 residues. CDR3 in amino acids: CASSSGQGSSYEQYF. CDR3 DNA: TGTGCCAGCAGTTCCGGACAGGGCAGCTCCTACGAGCAGTACTTC.

J is TRBJ2-7 and V is TRBV7-2; TRBD1 aligns across 8 bases. The CDR3 spans 15 residues. CDR1 is SGHTA and CDR2 is FQGNSA in the germline V gene. V lost 3 bases and J lost 3; bases outside the gene matches: 7. The CDR3 DNA reads as TGTGCCAGCAGCTTTGGGACAGGCCCCATCTACGAGCAGTACTTC. Protein product: CASSFGTGPIYEQYF.

The chain employs TRBV2 and TRBJ1-1; D is ambiguous. The CDR3 consists of 13 residues. The V gene lost 7 bases and the J gene lost 1 base, with 10 bases spanning the gap. Germline-derived CDR1 and CDR2 are SNHLY and FYNNEI. Here the CDR3 DNA reads TGTGCCAGCACGAGACGGGGGAACACTGAAGCTTTCTTT. Translating it yields CASTRRGNTEAFF.

This rearrangement joins TRBV30 to TRBJ1-5; possibly TRBD1 for D (5 bases). CDR3 length equals 14 residues. Trimming shortened V by 2 bases and J by 5 bases, and 13 bases separated the two germline ends. Germline loops: CDR1 GTSNPN, CDR2 SVGIG (reference sequence). CDR3 DNA: TGTGCCTGGAGTATGACCGGGGGGTATCAGCCCCAGCATTTT. Protein sequence: CAWSMTGGYQPQHF.

The CDR3 reads CASSASSGGISEAFF. The CDR3 DNA reads as TGTGCCAGCAGTGCCTCTTCAGGGGGCATTTCTGAAGCTTTCTTT. The V gene is TRBV6-5, the J gene TRBJ1-1, with 8 bases that match TRBD1. Germline loops: CDR1 MNHEY, CDR2 SVGAGI. The V segment lost 5 bases and the J segment 6 bases; nucleotides outside the gene matches: 11. The CDR3 covers 15 residues.

This clone was seen only a few times. The chain has TRBV7-3 and TRBJ2-7; 9 bases align to TRBD2. CDR3 length: 13 amino acids. Losses at the gene ends were 4 bases for V and 5 bases for J; bases not matched to a gene: 3. Germline V lookup: CDR1 SGHTA, CDR2 FQGTGA. In DNA form, the CDR3 reads TGTGCCAGCAGCTCCGCGGGGGGGAACGAGCAGTACTTC. The encoded protein is CASSSAGGNEQYF.

The V gene is TRBV6-1, the J gene TRBJ2-1; 8 bases align to TRBD2. The CDR3 loop spans 16 amino acids. Per the germline V gene, CDR1 is MNHNS and CDR2 is SASEGT. The V segment lost 3 bases and the J segment 5 bases; nucleotides outside the gene matches: 9. The CDR3 DNA follows: TGTGCCAGCAGTGAGGGATATAGCGGGACCCACAATGAGCAGTTCTTC. Translated: CASSEGYSGTHNEQFF.

This chain joins TRBV7-6 and TRBJ1-6; 8 nucleotides align to TRBD1. This CDR3 has 21 amino acids. V was pared by 1 base and J by 1 base, with 15 bases of the junction left unmatched. Germline CDR1 and CDR2: SGHVS and FNYEAQ. CDR3 sequence reads: CASSLDPGGAPGRSYNSPLHF. CDR3 nucleotide sequence: TGTGCCAGCAGCTTAGATCCAGGGGGCGCCCCCGGTCGATCCTATAATTCACCCCTCCACTTT.

The J gene is TRBJ1-1, the V gene TRBV29-1; 12 bases align to TRBD1. V lost 6 bases, J lost 4 bases, and 12 bases stayed unmatched. Germline-derived CDR1 and CDR2 are SQVTM and ANQGSEA. This CDR3 is built from 16 residues. In DNA form, the CDR3 reads TGCAGCGTGATCTCCGGGACAGGGGGCTGGGTCACTGAAGCTTTCTTT. It translates to CSVISGTGGWVTEAFF.

This clone has a single count. The rearrangement joins TRBV6-5 to TRBJ2-4, with TRBD1 as a possible D gene (5 bases). Germline V gives CDR1 MNHEY, CDR2 SVGAGI. This CDR3 region has 15 residues. Trimming took off 4 bases at V and 0 bases at J, with 10 bases between the two ends. CDR3 bases: TGTGCCAGCAGTTCCACAGGCCAAGCCAAAAACATTCAGTACTTC. Its translation is CASSSTGQAKNIQYF.

The chain uses TRBV5-6 and TRBJ2-4; 7 bases agree with TRBD1. The V and J ends lost 6 bases and 8 bases, in that order; junction bases with no gene match: 17. The CDR3 contains 16 residues. Germline lookup yields CDR1 SGHDT and CDR2 YYEEEE. The CDR3 DNA reads TGTGCCAGCACCAGGACAGGCCCTTTACCCCTTTACATTCAGTACTTC. Amino acid sequence: CASTRTGPLPLYIQYF.

The chain couples TRBV7-6 to TRBJ2-5, with 12 positions matching TRBD2. This CDR3 comprises 17 residues. The trim removed 5 bases at V and 3 bases at J, leaving 10 bases unmatched. In germline, CDR1 is SGHVS, CDR2 FNYEAQ. The CDR3 sequence: CASSAFELAGGEETQYF. Written as DNA, the CDR3 is TGTGCCAGCAGCGCATTCGAACTAGCGGGGGGCGAAGAGACCCAGTACTTC.

The chain has TRBV5-6 and TRBJ2-7; D not certain. CDR3 length: 11 amino acids. Deletions cut 2 bases from V and 6 bases from J, with 6 bases between. Germline-derived CDR1 and CDR2 are SGHDT and YYEEEE. The CDR3 DNA reads TGTGCCAGCAGCTTAGTCGGCGAGCAGTACTTC. This translates into CASSLVGEQYF.

This clone was counted a few times. The chain carries TRBV18 and TRBJ1-1, with a possible D match to TRBD1 (6 bases). V dropped 4 bases and J dropped 1 base, with 16 bases sitting between them. The CDR3 is 16 residues long. CDR1 is KGHSH and CDR2 is LQKENI in the germline V gene. The CDR3: CASSLYYREGNTEAFF. The CDR3 region has the DNA TGTGCCAGCTCACTCTATTACAGGGAGGGGAACACTGAAGCTTTCTTT.

The chain recombines TRBV10-3 with TRBJ1-1; the match to TRBD1 covers 10 bases. The CDR3 is 15 amino acids. Trimming took 3 bases from V and 5 from J; bases not matched to a gene: 6. The germline CDR1 and CDR2 sequences are ENHRY and SYGVKD. The CDR3 loop reads CAISDPGQGVTEAFF. CDR3 nucleotide sequence: TGTGCCATCAGTGATCCTGGACAGGGGGTAACTGAAGCTTTCTTT.